Ten or more counts support the clone carrying this T cell receptor beta chain. What it binds is not known. Germline CDR1 is SGHDN and CDR2 is FVKESK. The length of the CDR3 is 20 residues. V lost 4 bases and J 0 bases, leaving 26 bases between the germline ends. With MiXCR, TCRdb reprocessed the PCR reads. The sample yields about 52,000 clones, approximately 19% seen once. The entry originates in a study of metastatic and nonmetastatic thyroid tumors. Whole-study results and caveats: Within blood and tumor, benign nodules reportedly had significantly lower TCR beta diversity than malignant thyroid tumors did.

Until they underwent thyroid surgery, no patient had received any treatment. This chain connects TRBV14 to TRBJ2-3, with a tentative D call TRBD1 (5 bases). The clonotype originates from a female donor with papillary thyroid cancer or a benign thyroid nodule (not recorded which). Some clones in this sample may be carry-over from other donors' samples. Sequenced input: blood. CDR3 coding DNA: TGTGCCAGCAGCCGAATTAGTTTTATTGACAGATTGGGGAGCACAGATACGCAGTATTTT. This encodes CASSRISFIDRLGSTDTQYF. The complete variable domain, with remaining parts taken from reference TRBV14 and TRBJ2-3, reads EAGVTQFPSHSVIEKGQTVTLRCDPISGHDNLYWYRRVMGKEIKFLLHFVKESKQDESGMPNNRFLAERTGGTYSTLKVQPAELEDSGVYFCASSRISFIDRLGSTDTQYFGPGTRLTVL.